One and the same sample provided the 2 T cell receptor beta chains below, sequenced in a study of blood T cell repertoires in COVID-19 (dated by TCRdb to about 2020). The library came from the immunoSEQ multiplex PCR assay. The table was pulled from immuneACCESS by TCRdb, which kept in-frame rearrangements only. Such tables lose some clones; where checked, under half of the loss comes from unresolved V genes, and the rest has no known cause. In this sample the table shows 110,000 to 150,000 clones, 65% to 80% of which occur a single time. The ten largest clones represent 4.2% of the sample. The specimen sequenced was peripheral blood. These receptors were collected from a man aged 55 to 70 with acute or convalescent COVID-19.

The chain is built from TRBV19 and TRBJ2-7; 8 bases line up with TRBD2. The CDR3 has 14 residues. The ends lost 11 bases at V and 7 bases at J; junction bases unmatched: 16. Germline CDR1 and CDR2: LNHDA and SQIVND (reference sequence). CDR3: CASSGLAGLREQYF. The CDR3, as DNA: TGTGCCTCGTCGGGCCTAGCGGGCCTACGAGAGCAGTACTTC.

This chain uses TRBV27 with TRBJ2-2; weak D call: TRBD2 (6 bases). The ends were cut back, 1 base at V and 6 bases at J, with 9 bases in the middle. The CDR3 is 14 residues long. CDR1 is MNHEY and CDR2 is SMNVEV in the germline V gene (reference sequence). The CDR3 here is CASSLWGVPGELFF. In DNA form, the CDR3 reads TGTGCCAGCAGTTTATGGGGGGTACCCGGGGAGCTGTTTTTT.